This TCR beta chain was recorded in a study of control samples from healthy donors and cancer patients. In this sample, this clone turned up a few times. Sequenced by immunoSEQ multiplex PCR; TCRdb stores in-frame clones only, minus some. The repertoire holds approximately 150,000 clones, with about nine tenths as singletons. The sample taken for sequencing was blood. The TCR was taken from a young man in good health.

Written as DNA, the CDR3 is TGTGCCAGCCGGAAGAAAGGGGGGCTCGTAGGTGGCTACACCTTC. Its translation: CASRKKGGLVGGYTF. This chain joins TRBV6-5 and TRBJ1-2; the D gene is possibly TRBD1 (6 bases). This CDR3 has 15 amino acids. Trimming removed 8 bases at V and 7 bases at J, with 23 bases between. Per germline, CDR1 MNHEY and CDR2 SVGAGI.